Listed below are T cell receptor beta chains from one sample, sequenced in a study of PD-L1 blockade in urothelial cancer. Assay: immunoSEQ multiplex PCR; the TCRdb copy retains only in-frame clones and omits some. The sample shows roughly 100,000 clones, under 85% of them seen only once. Source: PBMCs, taken around atezolizumab (anti-PD-L1) treatment. These receptors came from a man in his fifties with urothelial cancer. Both conserved end residues are part of each CDR3. Each record gives: V gene, D gene, J gene, CDR3 length, CDR3 DNA, CDR3 protein. The D gene is left open where the match is weak.

V gene: TRBV27
D gene: .
J gene: TRBJ2-2
CDR3 length: 16
CDR3 DNA: TGTGCCAGCAGAAACTCACAGGGCACCGGCACCGGGGAGCTGTTTTTT
CDR3 protein: CASRNSQGTGTGELFF

V gene: TRBV5-1
D gene: .
J gene: TRBJ2-3
CDR3 length: 14
CDR3 DNA: TGCGCCAGCAGCTTGGGTCGAGACACAGATACGCAGTATTTT
CDR3 protein: CASSLGRDTDTQYF

V gene: TRBV4-1
D gene: TRBD1
J gene: TRBJ1-2
CDR3 length: 17
CDR3 DNA: TGCGCCAGCAGACCGACCGGGACAGGGGCGAGAAACTATGGCTACACCTTC
CDR3 protein: CASRPTGTGARNYGYTF

V gene: TRBV5-6
D gene: .
J gene: TRBJ1-2
CDR3 length: 18
CDR3 DNA: TGTGCCAGCAGCGAACTTAAGGCGGGGACTATCGGAAGGGGTGGCTACACCTTC
CDR3 protein: CASSELKAGTIGRGGYTF

V gene: TRBV19
D gene: TRBD1
J gene: TRBJ1-1
CDR3 length: 14
CDR3 DNA: TGTGCCAGTAGTATTCGTCAGGGGGCCTCTGAAGCTTTCTTT
CDR3 protein: CASSIRQGASEAFF

V gene: TRBV5-3
D gene: TRBD1
J gene: TRBJ1-2
CDR3 length: 19
CDR3 DNA: TGTGCCAGAAGCTTGGCCGGGACAGGGGATTGGATGGGTAACTATGGCTACACCTTC
CDR3 protein: CARSLAGTGDWMGNYGYTF

V gene: TRBV19
D gene: .
J gene: TRBJ2-2
CDR3 length: 15
CDR3 DNA: TGTGCCAGTAGTGTCGCGCGAAAGAACACCGGGGAGCTGTTTTTT
CDR3 protein: CASSVARKNTGELFF

V gene: TRBV4-1
D gene: TRBD2
J gene: TRBJ2-1
CDR3 length: 19
CDR3 DNA: TGCGCCAGCAGACAATCGCCCGGACTAGCGGGGAGCTCCTACAATGAGCAGTTCTTC
CDR3 protein: CASRQSPGLAGSSYNEQFF

V gene: TRBV15
D gene: .
J gene: TRBJ2-1
CDR3 length: 13
CDR3 DNA: TGTGCCACCAGCAGAGATCTAGCCTATGAGCAGTTCTTC
CDR3 protein: CATSRDLAYEQFF

V gene: TRBV7-2
D gene: .
J gene: TRBJ1-5
CDR3 length: 15
CDR3 DNA: TGTGCCAGCAGCCGCGGACAGAATAGCAATCAGCCCCAGCATTTT
CDR3 protein: CASSRGQNSNQPQHF